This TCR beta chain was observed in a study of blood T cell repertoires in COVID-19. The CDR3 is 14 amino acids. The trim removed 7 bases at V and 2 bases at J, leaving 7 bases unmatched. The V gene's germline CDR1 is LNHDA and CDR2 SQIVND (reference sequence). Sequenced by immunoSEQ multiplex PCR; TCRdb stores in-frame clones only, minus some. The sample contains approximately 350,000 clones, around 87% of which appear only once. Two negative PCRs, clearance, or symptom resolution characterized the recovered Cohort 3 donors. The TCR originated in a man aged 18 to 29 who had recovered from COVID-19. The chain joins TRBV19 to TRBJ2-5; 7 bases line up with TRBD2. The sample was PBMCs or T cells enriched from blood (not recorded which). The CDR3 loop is CASKDGGTQETQYF. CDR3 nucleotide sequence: TGTGCCAGTAAGGACGGGGGGACTCAAGAGACCCAGTACTTC.